The text below deals with one TCR beta chain. V dropped 2 bases and J dropped 1 base, with 11 bases sitting between them. Germline CDR1 reads SQVTM; CDR2 reads ANQGSEA. CDR3 length: 15 amino acids. Repertoires were generated with immunoSEQ multiplex PCR, while TCRdb's copy carries only in-frame clones and drops some. The sample lists approximately 470,000 clones, approximately 81% occurring once. The data are from a study of shared clonotypes between healthy human individuals. V usage is TRBV29-1 and J usage is TRBJ2-2; D gene uncertain. Sample: PBMCs. The sequence was obtained from a woman in her thirties or forties in good health. Some clones in this sample may be carry-over from other donors' samples. CDR3 residues: CSVESGRLNTGELFF. The CDR3 nucleotides are TGCAGCGTTGAAAGTGGCCGGCTGAACACCGGGGAGCTGTTTTTT.